The clone carrying this T cell receptor beta chain was recorded at least ten times. Its antigen is not identified. Scientists amplified the TCR beta CDR3 regions from RNA transcripts. Following a first-round RT-PCR that used HTBI primers, a second-round multiplex PCR was carried out. MiXCR, run by TCRdb on the multiplex PCR reads, gives a single entry per CDR3 protein. The table lists about 410,000 distinct CDR3 sequences, about 16% of them singletons. Clinicians made diagnoses from clinical symptoms, serum thyroxine, TRAb, thyroid ultrasound and orbital computed tomography. This record belongs to a study of Graves' ophthalmopathy and Graves' hyperthyroidism. The CDR3 is 15 residues long. Germline V gene data show CDR1 as SGHTA and CDR2 as FQGNSA. V was pared by 6 bases and J by 3 bases, with 18 bases between. Study results and limitations: Separation of ophthalmopathy from stable hyperthyroidism was achieved by a 13-signature model, at approximately 90% sensitivity and 81.08% specificity.

Sample: peripheral blood. The receptor was isolated from a woman younger than 30 with Graves' ophthalmopathy. The chain employs TRBV7-2 and TRBJ2-7; D could derive from TRBD1 or TRBD2 (7 bases each). The DNA of the CDR3 is TGTGCCAGCAGGGAAGGGGGCGGGGGTCGCTACGAGCAGTACTTC. It codes for CASREGGGGRYEQYF.